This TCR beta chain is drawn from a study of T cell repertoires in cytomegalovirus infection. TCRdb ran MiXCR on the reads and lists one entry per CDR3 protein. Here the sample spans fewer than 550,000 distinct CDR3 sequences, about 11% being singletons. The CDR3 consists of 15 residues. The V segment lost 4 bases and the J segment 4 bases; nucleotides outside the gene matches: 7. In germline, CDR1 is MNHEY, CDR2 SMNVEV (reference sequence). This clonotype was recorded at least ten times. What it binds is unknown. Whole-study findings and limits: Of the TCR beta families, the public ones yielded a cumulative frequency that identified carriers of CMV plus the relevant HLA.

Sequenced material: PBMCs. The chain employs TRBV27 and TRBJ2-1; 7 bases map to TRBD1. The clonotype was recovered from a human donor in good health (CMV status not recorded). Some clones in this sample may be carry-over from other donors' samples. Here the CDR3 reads CASSSRGQTYNEQFF. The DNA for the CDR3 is TGTGCCAGCAGTTCACGGGGACAGACGTACAATGAGCAGTTCTTC.